This T cell receptor (beta chain) came from a study of T cells in women clearing cervical HPV infection. About the research overall: With HLA typing for only a few women, HLA confounding remains possible. Study results and limitations: A classifier using richness and V gene abundances reached an AUC of around 0.81.

In germline, CDR1 is MNHEY, CDR2 SVGEGT. J gave up 6 bases and V 5 bases, and 6 bases lay outside the gene matches. The CDR3 runs 14 residues. In regard to this clone: Its specificity is unknown. From the germline J gene comes the end of the CDR3, since the read stops 3 residues before it.

Assay used: immunoSEQ multiplex PCR; TCRdb lists only in-frame clones, some missing. This sample's table reports tens of thousands of clones. The chain combines TRBV6-2 or TRBV6-3 with TRBJ2-1; TRBD2 aligns across 8 bases. The specimen was blood buffy coat. The sequence derives from a woman aged 18 to 75 with a cervical HPV16 infection that either progressed to CIN3+ or cleared (not recorded which). CDR3 protein: CASSPSGSRNEQFF. The part of the CDR3 DNA that was read is TGTGCCAGCAGTCCCAGCGGGAGTCGCAATGAG.